This is a list of T cell receptor beta chains from one sample in a study of shared clonotypes between healthy human individuals. Data came from immunoSEQ multiplex PCR; TCRdb stores just in-frame clones and leaves some out. The sample includes about 2 million clones, less than 95% of them seen just once. The sequencing sample was made of naive CD8+ T cells sorted from blood. The origin of the receptors is a man between 18 and 35 years old in good health. Each CDR3 is given with its conserved first and last residue. Fields, in order: clone size, J gene, D gene, V gene, CDR3 DNA, CDR3 protein. A D gene is named only where the DNA matches it firmly. For some rows the clone size is stated as once, few or many, or as a class when expanded; others skip it.

size: once; J: TRBJ1-5; D: .; V: TRBV11-2; DNA: TGTGCCAGCAGCTTAGATCTAGATACAGGAACCCAGCCCCAGCATTTT; CDR3: CASSLDLDTGTQPQHF
size: .; J: TRBJ2-1; D: TRBD2; V: TRBV27; DNA: TGTGCCAGCAGTATGGGACTAGCGGATTACAATGAGCAGTTCTTC; CDR3: CASSMGLADYNEQFF
size: .; J: TRBJ2-7; D: TRBD1; V: TRBV19; DNA: TGTGCCAGTAGCAGGACAGGTACCTACGAGCAGTACTTC; CDR3: CASSRTGTYEQYF
size: .; J: TRBJ1-6; D: .; V: TRBV5-4; DNA: TGTGCCAGCAGTGTTGCTCCCAGGGAGGCTTCACCCCTCCACTTT; CDR3: CASSVAPREASPLHF
size: .; J: TRBJ2-3; D: .; V: TRBV9; DNA: TGTGCCAGCAGCGCTACAGGGTCAGATACGCAGTATTTT; CDR3: CASSATGSDTQYF
size: .; J: TRBJ1-2; D: .; V: TRBV6-1; DNA: TGTGCCAGCAGTGAAGCCGGGGATCTGGGCTATGGCTACACCTTC; CDR3: CASSEAGDLGYGYTF
size: .; J: TRBJ2-7; D: TRBD1; V: TRBV6-5; DNA: TGTGCCAGCAGTTATCGGGACAGCCTGTTCTACGAGCAGTACTTC; CDR3: CASSYRDSLFYEQYF
size: .; J: TRBJ2-7; D: TRBD1; V: TRBV14; DNA: TGTGCCAGCAGCCAAGGACAGGGGAAATACGAGCAGTACTTC; CDR3: CASSQGQGKYEQYF
size: .; J: TRBJ2-5; D: .; V: TRBV2; DNA: TGTGCCAGCAGATCCTCTAGTGCTGCCGTAGAGACCCAGTACTTC; CDR3: CASRSSSAAVETQYF
size: .; J: TRBJ2-3; D: TRBD2; V: TRBV4-1; DNA: TGCGCCAGCAGCCCTTCAAACGGGAGGGTCGGGACAGATACGCAGTATTTT; CDR3: CASSPSNGRVGTDTQYF
size: .; J: TRBJ2-2; D: TRBD2; V: TRBV27; DNA: TGTGCCAGCACTCCCTTTAGCGGGAGTTGGGCCGGGGAGCTGTTTTTT; CDR3: CASTPFSGSWAGELFF
size: .; J: TRBJ1-2; D: TRBD1; V: TRBV28; DNA: TGTGCCAGTCAACCATGGGGGACAGGGGGAGCTAACTATGGCTACACCTTC; CDR3: CASQPWGTGGANYGYTF
size: .; J: TRBJ1-1; D: .; V: TRBV7-6; DNA: TGTGCCAGCAGCCCGGCCTTTGGGGCTGAAGCTTTCTTT; CDR3: CASSPAFGAEAFF
size: .; J: TRBJ2-1; D: .; V: TRBV4-1; DNA: TGCGCCAGCAGCCAAGATTTGAGCTCCTACAATGAGCAGTTCTTC; CDR3: CASSQDLSSYNEQFF
size: .; J: TRBJ2-2; D: .; V: TRBV29-1; DNA: TGCAGCGTTGAAGATATTGAGGGAACCACCGGGGAGCTGTTTTTT; CDR3: CSVEDIEGTTGELFF
size: .; J: TRBJ2-7; D: .; V: TRBV7-9; DNA: TGTGCCAGCTCGCGAGGACGGGACTCCTACGAGCAGTACTTC; CDR3: CASSRGRDSYEQYF
size: .; J: TRBJ2-4; D: TRBD1; V: TRBV28; DNA: TGTGCCAGCAGTCCACCGGGACAGGGGGTCTACATTCAGTACTTC; CDR3: CASSPPGQGVYIQYF
size: .; J: TRBJ2-5; D: TRBD2; V: TRBV4-1; DNA: TGCGCCAGCAGCCCGAAGCCGACTAGCGGGGGGGAGCGCGAGACCCAGTACTTC; CDR3: CASSPKPTSGGERETQYF
size: .; J: TRBJ2-7; D: .; V: TRBV29-1; DNA: TGCAGCGTTGAGGACCGAGGGTTAGGGCAGTACTTC; CDR3: CSVEDRGLGQYF
size: .; J: TRBJ1-5; D: .; V: TRBV6-5; DNA: TGTGCCAGCACTACAGGGACCGATCAGCCCCAGCATTTT; CDR3: CASTTGTDQPQHF
size: .; J: TRBJ1-2; D: .; V: TRBV7-2; DNA: TGTGCCAGCAGCTTAGGTTTGCGGGGATCCTATGGCTACACCTTC; CDR3: CASSLGLRGSYGYTF
size: .; J: TRBJ1-1; D: .; V: TRBV25-1; DNA: TGTGCCAGCAGACTACAGGAGAACACTGAAGCTTTCTTT; CDR3: CASRLQENTEAFF
size: .; J: TRBJ2-3; D: TRBD2; V: TRBV7-2; DNA: TGTGCCAGCAGCCGAAGGACTAGCGCCGGAGATACGCAGTATTTT; CDR3: CASSRRTSAGDTQYF
size: .; J: TRBJ2-7; D: .; V: TRBV7-2; DNA: TGTGCCAGCAGAGATAGCGGAACCTACGAGCAGTACTTC; CDR3: CASRDSGTYEQYF
size: .; J: TRBJ2-1; D: TRBD2; V: TRBV5-1; DNA: TGCGCCAGCAGCTTGAACCCTAGCGGGGGGGCCACTGAGCAGTTCTTC; CDR3: CASSLNPSGGATEQFF
size: .; J: TRBJ1-2; D: .; V: TRBV4-1; DNA: TGCGCCAGCAGCCAAGACCTGACCACGACAGGTACACACTATGGCTACACCTTC; CDR3: CASSQDLTTTGTHYGYTF
size: .; J: TRBJ2-1; D: TRBD1; V: TRBV9; DNA: TGTGCCAGCAGCGCGGACAGGGGCTACAATGAGCAGTTCTTC; CDR3: CASSADRGYNEQFF
size: .; J: TRBJ2-7; D: TRBD2; V: TRBV19; DNA: TGTGCCAGTAGTATCGCGGGAGACTACTCCTATCAGGAGCAGTACTTC; CDR3: CASSIAGDYSYQEQYF
size: .; J: TRBJ2-7; D: TRBD2; V: TRBV6-1; DNA: TGTGCCAGCAGTGGGCCCCCGGGGGGGTGGAACTACGAGCAGTACTTC; CDR3: CASSGPPGGWNYEQYF
size: .; J: TRBJ2-5; D: TRBD1; V: TRBV28; DNA: TGTGCCAGCGGGACAGGGCCAGGGGCCCAGTACTTC; CDR3: CASGTGPGAQYF
size: .; J: TRBJ2-1; D: .; V: TRBV10-1; DNA: TGCGCCAGCAAAATTCGGGGGGCGGCCTGCTCCTACAATGAGCAGTTCTTC; CDR3: CASKIRGAACSYNEQFF
size: .; J: TRBJ1-4; D: .; V: TRBV7-9; DNA: TGTGCCAGCAGGCCTCATTCCCTCGGCACTGAAAAACTGTTTTTT; CDR3: CASRPHSLGTEKLFF
size: .; J: TRBJ2-5; D: TRBD1; V: TRBV10-2; DNA: TGCGCCAGCAGGCAGACAGGGGCCGGTGGGGAGACCAAGTACTTC; CDR3: CASRQTGAGGETKYF
size: .; J: TRBJ1-4; D: .; V: TRBV7-9; DNA: TGTGCCAGCACCCCCGGGTGGAAAAATGAAAAACTGTTTTTT; CDR3: CASTPGWKNEKLFF
size: .; J: TRBJ1-1; D: .; V: TRBV2; DNA: TGTGCCAGCAGCCTATCCAGGGCCACTGAAGCTTTCTTT; CDR3: CASSLSRATEAFF
size: .; J: TRBJ2-1; D: TRBD2; V: TRBV12-5; DNA: TGTGCTAGTGGTTTGCCTAGCGGGGAGGGGGTCTACAATGAGCAGTTCTTC; CDR3: CASGLPSGEGVYNEQFF